The 8 T cell receptor beta chains below were found in one sample sequenced in a study of memory CD4+ T cells and cytomegalovirus serostatus. Clones were sequenced by immunoSEQ multiplex PCR, and TCRdb holds only the in-frame ones, with some missing. Seen here are 40,000 to 45,000 clones, less than 85% observed once, and the top ten hold around 1.9%. Single viable CD3+CD4+CD8-CD45RO+ cells were sorted as the memory CD4+ T cells. The sequenced material came from memory CD4+ T cells from blood. The receptors were sampled from an adult in good health and CMV-seronegative.

The CDR3 reads CASSLAWGPYEQYF. The CDR3 region has the DNA TGTGCCAGCAGCTTGGCGTGGGGTCCCTACGAGCAGTACTTC. The J gene is TRBJ2-7, the V gene TRBV5-6, with unresolved D. Germline CDR1 reads SGHDT; CDR2 reads YYEEEE. The CDR3 has 14 amino acids. The V and J ends lost 0 bases and 2 bases respectively, with 9 bases between them.

The chain uses TRBV7-3 and TRBJ2-2; D possibly corresponds to TRBD1 (6 bases). V lost 4 bases and J 2 bases, leaving 11 bases between the germline ends. This CDR3 spans 15 amino acids. Germline V gene data show CDR1 as SGHTA and CDR2 as FQGTGA. The CDR3 region is CASSSRGTNTGELFF. DNA for the CDR3: TGTGCCAGCAGCTCAAGGGGGACCAACACCGGGGAGCTGTTTTTT. Filled out from reference TRBV7-3 and TRBJ2-2, the complete variable domain reads GAGVSQTPSNKVTEKGKYVELRCDPISGHTALYWYRQSLGQGPEFLIYFQGTGAADDSGLPNDRFFAVRPEGSVSTLKIQRTERGDSAVYLCASSSRGTNTGELFFGEGSRLTVL.

CDR3 DNA: TGTGCCAGCAGCCCCCTTATTGAAGCTTTCTTT. Translation gives CASSPLIEAFF. The chain joins TRBV7-9 to TRBJ1-1; D remains ambiguous. This CDR3 comprises 11 residues. Germline CDR1 is SEHNR and CDR2 is FQNEAQ (reference sequence). The V and J ends lost 5 bases and 7 bases respectively, with 8 bases between them.

The V gene is TRBV10-1, the J gene TRBJ2-3, with 12 bases that match TRBD2. The CDR3 covers 15 residues. The junction had 6 bases not matched to a gene; V was cut back by 3 bases and J by 8 bases. Germline assignment: CDR1 WNHNN and CDR2 SYGVQD (reference sequence). CDR3 DNA: TGCGCCAGCAGTGATGGGACTAGCGGGCGTGGTACGCAGTATTTT. Its translation is CASSDGTSGRGTQYF.

The J gene is TRBJ2-7, the V gene TRBV11-2; 11 nucleotides align to TRBD2. The CDR3 totals 17 residues. Trimming took 5 bases from V and 0 from J; bases not matched to a gene: 9. Germline V gives CDR1 SGHAT, CDR2 FQNNGV. The CDR3 region is CASSRGGTSGTSYEQYF. As DNA, the CDR3 is TGTGCCAGCAGCCGAGGAGGGACTAGCGGTACCTCCTACGAGCAGTACTTC.

Concerning this clone itself: The junction shows a germline mismatch at one end, possibly a read error. CDR3 region: CASSFGGRGGTEAFF. CDR3 sequence (DNA): TGTGCCAGCAGCTTTGGGGGGCGAGGCGGCACTGAAGCTTTCTTT. The chain joins TRBV5-1 to TRBJ1-1; D is possibly TRBD1 (6 bases). The CDR3 is 15 amino acids. Germline loops: CDR1 SGHRS, CDR2 YFSETQ.

This chain connects TRBV6-1 to TRBJ1-2, with TRBD1 matching 8 bases. With V trimmed by 10 bases and J by 2 bases, 6 bases remained unmatched. This CDR3 has 13 amino acids. The germline CDR1 and CDR2 sequences are MNHNS and SASEGT. The CDR3 loop reads CATKTGENYGYTF. DNA of the CDR3: TGTGCCACCAAGACAGGGGAGAACTATGGCTACACCTTC.

V gene TRBV6-6 combines with J gene TRBJ1-3; 9 nucleotides agree with TRBD1. Losses at the gene ends were 5 bases for V and 8 bases for J; bases not matched to a gene: 10. The length of the CDR3 is 15 residues. Germline loops: CDR1 MNHNY, CDR2 SVGAGI (reference sequence). CDR3 residues: CASSGRDREGDTIYF. In DNA, the CDR3 is TGTGCCAGCAGTGGCCGGGACAGGGAAGGAGACACCATATATTTT.